This entry lists 24 T cell receptor beta chains sequenced from one sample in a study of cytomegalovirus exposure and HLA in healthy donors. The PCR was carried out with 60 Vbeta primers and 13 Jbeta primers. Libraries were prepared by immunoSEQ multiplex PCR; TCRdb keeps only in-frame clonotypes and omits some of them. The sample includes about 120,000 clones, 60% to 70% seen only once; the top ten take roughly 9.8%. Sequenced material: PBMCs. The receptors shown here come from a woman in her 40s in good health and CMV-seropositive.

The J gene is TRBJ1-2, the V gene TRBV28; D unclear. This CDR3 contains 15 residues. Germline V gene sequence: CDR1 MDHEN, CDR2 SYDVKM. V was pared by 8 bases and J by 1 base, with 17 bases between. CDR3 amino acids: CASRRETVGNYGYTF. The DNA for the CDR3 is TGTGCCAGCCGGAGGGAAACGGTCGGTAACTATGGCTACACCTTC.

V gene TRBV4-2 combines with J gene TRBJ1-6; D is unresolved. Germline CDR1 and CDR2: LGHNA and YNFKEQ. Trimming left V 1 base short and J 8 bases short, with 12 bases between. The CDR3 runs 15 residues. The DNA for the CDR3 is TGTGCCAGCAGCCAAGTGGCACAGTCGGATTCACCCCTCCACTTT. Translation gives CASSQVAQSDSPLHF.

V is TRBV27 and J is TRBJ2-1; 11 nucleotides match TRBD2. With V trimmed by 8 bases and J by 5 bases, 11 bases remained unmatched. From germline, CDR1 is MNHEY and CDR2 SMNVEV (reference sequence). The CDR3 has 16 residues. The CDR3 here is CASGSPGTSGNNEQFF. CDR3 in DNA: TGTGCCAGCGGGTCACCCGGGACTAGCGGAAACAATGAGCAGTTCTTC.

The CDR3 DNA reads TGTGCCAGCAGTTTACCCGGACAGAGCACCTACGAGCAGTACTTC. This codes for CASSLPGQSTYEQYF. The chain uses TRBV27 and TRBJ2-7; D may be TRBD1 (6 bases). The germline CDR1 and CDR2 sequences are MNHEY and SMNVEV (reference sequence). Between the trimmed V and J ends, which lost 2 bases and 2 bases, there was a span of 13 bases. The CDR3 is 15 residues long.

The V gene is TRBV6-1, the J gene TRBJ2-5; the D is unclear. V gave up 3 bases and J gave up 4 bases, with 18 bases separating them. Per germline, CDR1 MNHNS and CDR2 SASEGT. This CDR3 has 16 residues. The CDR3 spells CASSDELSRPRETQYF. CDR3 nucleotide sequence: TGTGCCAGCAGTGATGAGCTCTCCAGGCCTCGAGAGACCCAGTACTTC.

The V and J genes are TRBV28 and TRBJ1-3; D is undetermined. V was pared by 7 bases and J by 3 bases, with 7 bases between. This CDR3 region has 12 residues. The germline gives CDR1 MDHEN, CDR2 SYDVKM. The CDR3 sequence is CASMRIGNTIYF. The CDR3 bases are TGTGCCAGCATGAGGATTGGAAACACCATATATTTT.

The rearrangement links TRBV4-1 to TRBJ2-3; D possibly corresponds to TRBD1 (5 bases). V was pared by 3 bases and J by 4 bases, with 14 bases between. Germline CDR1 reads MGHRA; CDR2 reads YSYEKL. The CDR3 runs to 15 residues. The CDR3 bases are TGCGCCAGCAGCCAGGCGTCAGGGAAAGCAGATACGCAGTATTTT. Its translation: CASSQASGKADTQYF.

Worth noting for this clone: At one boundary the junction diverges from the germline segment, which might be a read error. The J gene is TRBJ1-2, the V gene TRBV30; 10 bases are a match to TRBD1. The CDR3 totals 13 residues. Germline V lookup: CDR1 GTSNPN, CDR2 SVGIG (reference sequence). Here the CDR3 DNA reads TGTGCCTGGTATGGACAGGGGGTTTCCGGCTGCACCTTC. Amino acids: CAWYGQGVSGCTF.

V and J are TRBV7-9 and TRBJ1-1; D remains unclear. The CDR3 length is 15 residues. Trimming removed 4 bases from V and 1 base from J, with 13 bases in between. Germline CDR1 reads SEHNR; CDR2 reads FQNEAQ (reference sequence). CDR3 sequence (DNA): TGTGCCAGCAGCTCCCAGAATAATGCGAACACTGAAGCTTTCTTT. Protein product: CASSSQNNANTEAFF.

This chain connects TRBV2 to TRBJ1-2; D gene ambiguous. Trimming removed 6 bases from V and 6 bases from J, with 17 bases in between. CDR1 and CDR2 (germline): SNHLY, FYNNEI. The CDR3 covers 14 residues. The CDR3 region is CASSYLTRIDGYTF. The CDR3 DNA reads TGTGCCAGCAGCTACTTGACAAGGATCGATGGCTACACCTTC.

A few counts support this clone. The genes are TRBV11-2 and TRBJ2-2, with D hard to call. The CDR3 is made up of 15 amino acids. Looked up from germline, CDR1 is SGHAT and CDR2 is FQNNGV. With 3 bases removed from V and 0 bases from J, the gap between germline ends came to 8 bases. CDR3 sequence: CASSLNGANTGELFF. In DNA, the CDR3 is TGTGCCAGCAGCTTGAACGGAGCGAACACCGGGGAGCTGTTTTTT.

V is TRBV5-5 and J is TRBJ2-2; tentative D call: TRBD1 (5 bases). This CDR3 has 15 amino acids. Trimming took off 9 bases at V and 6 bases at J, with 21 bases between the two ends. Germline CDR1 SGHKS, CDR2 YYEKEE (reference sequence). The CDR3: CATDSGADNPGELFF. The CDR3 DNA is TGTGCCACAGATTCTGGGGCAGACAACCCCGGGGAGCTGTTTTTT.

This clone came up a few times. The chain couples TRBV10-2 to TRBJ1-4, with unresolved D. Germline CDR1 reads WSHSY; CDR2 reads SAAADI. This CDR3 spans 13 amino acids. The ends were cut back, 4 bases at V and 8 bases at J, with 11 bases in the middle. The CDR3 DNA follows: TGCGCCAGCAGTGGCCCAGGAGGAGAAAAACTGTTTTTT. Translated: CASSGPGGEKLFF.

The chain links TRBV5-1 to TRBJ1-2; D is undetermined. The V gene's germline CDR1 is SGHRS and CDR2 YFSETQ. The CDR3 runs 15 residues. V lost 2 bases, J lost 4 bases, and 15 bases lay in between. The CDR3 spells CASSLNRRYAYGYTF. The CDR3 nucleotides read TGCGCCAGCAGCTTAAACAGACGTTACGCCTATGGCTACACCTTC.

This chain uses TRBV4-3 with TRBJ1-5; no firm D call. The CDR3 is 15 residues long. Germline CDR1 and CDR2: LGHNA and YSLEER. With 1 base removed from V and 7 bases from J, the gap between germline ends came to 14 bases. CDR3 loop: CASSQVRGIGQPQHF. CDR3 coding DNA: TGCGCCAGCAGCCAAGTGCGGGGAATAGGCCAGCCCCAGCATTTT.

The V gene is TRBV5-6, the J gene TRBJ1-2; weak D call: TRBD1 (6 bases). CDR1 is SGHDT and CDR2 is YYEEEE in the germline V gene. The CDR3 consists of 12 residues. Trimming removed 10 bases at V and 4 bases at J, with 14 bases between. The CDR3 DNA is TGTGCCTCTTCGACAGGCCCCTATGGCTACACCTTC. Protein: CASSTGPYGYTF.

This clone showed up just a few times. V usage is TRBV5-1 and J usage is TRBJ2-3, with no clear D. The CDR3 totals 15 residues. Germline-derived CDR1 and CDR2 are SGHRS and YFSETQ. V was pared by 2 bases and J by 2 bases, with 12 bases between. CDR3 region: CASSFSYTSTDTQYF. CDR3 nucleotides: TGCGCCAGCAGCTTTTCCTATACCTCCACAGATACGCAGTATTTT.

The V and J genes are TRBV5-4 and TRBJ2-7; maybe TRBD2 (6 bases). The length of the CDR3 is 17 residues. Germline values: CDR1 SGHNT, CDR2 YYREEE (reference sequence). Trimming removed 0 bases at V and 0 bases at J, with 16 bases between. The CDR3 is CASSLVSRLEGSYEQYF. Here the CDR3 DNA reads TGTGCCAGCAGCTTGGTGTCCCGACTAGAGGGCTCCTACGAGCAGTACTTC.

The J gene is TRBJ2-1, the V gene TRBV10-3; 15 nucleotides line up with TRBD2. This CDR3 has 19 residues. The V segment lost 0 bases and the J segment 2 bases; nucleotides outside the gene matches: 5. Germline V lookup: CDR1 ENHRY, CDR2 SYGVKD. The CDR3 reads CAISESVGLAGGPYNEQFF. CDR3 DNA: TGTGCCATCAGTGAGTCGGTTGGACTAGCGGGAGGGCCCTACAATGAGCAGTTCTTC.

A single count supports this clone. The chain has TRBV28 and TRBJ2-2; possibly TRBD1 for D (6 bases). The CDR3 is 14 amino acids. V lost 1 base, J lost 8 bases, and 11 bases lay in between. Germline CDR1 and CDR2: MDHEN and SYDVKM. The DNA for the CDR3 is TGTGCCAGCAGTTTATCAGGAAGGGGGGGGGAGCTGTTTTTT. This sequence encodes CASSLSGRGGELFF.

The V gene is TRBV28, the J gene TRBJ1-2, with 10 bases lining up with TRBD1. Germline V lookup: CDR1 MDHEN, CDR2 SYDVKM. Losses at the gene ends were 1 base for V and 7 bases for J; bases not matched to a gene: 9. The CDR3 has 16 amino acids. CDR3 sequence reads: CASSLFGGQGESGYTF. CDR3 nucleotides: TGTGCCAGCAGTTTATTTGGCGGACAGGGGGAGTCTGGCTACACCTTC.

Only one count was recorded for this clone. This chain connects TRBV7-2 to TRBJ2-3, with 8 bases that match TRBD1. The length of the CDR3 is 15 residues. V lost 3 bases and J lost 1; bases outside the gene matches: 3. Per germline, CDR1 SGHTA and CDR2 FQGNSA. The CDR3 coding sequence is TGTGCCAGCAGCTTGACAGGGGACCGCACAGATACGCAGTATTTT. Its protein is CASSLTGDRTDTQYF.

The chain recombines TRBV2 with TRBJ2-3; 7 nucleotides agree with TRBD1. The CDR3 has 14 residues. Germline-derived CDR1 and CDR2 are SNHLY and FYNNEI. The V segment lost 6 bases and the J segment 4 bases; nucleotides outside the gene matches: 7. The chain's CDR3 is CASSKTGIADTQYF. The CDR3 DNA reads as TGTGCCAGCAGCAAGACAGGGATTGCAGATACGCAGTATTTT. Complete variable domain (other parts from reference TRBV2 and TRBJ2-3): EPEVTQTPSHQVTQMGQEVILRCVPISNHLYFYWYRQILGQKVEFLVSFYNNEISEKSEIFDDQFSVERPDGSNFTLKIRSTKLEDSAMYFCASSKTGIADTQYFGPGTRLTVL.

A few counts support this clone. Different DNA sequences within this sample yield the same CDR3. V gene TRBV27 combines with J gene TRBJ2-7; 7 bases align to TRBD1. J lost 4 bases, V lost 5 bases, and 2 bases had no gene match. The CDR3 is 12 residues long. Germline assignment: CDR1 MNHEY and CDR2 SMNVEV (reference sequence). In DNA form, the CDR3 reads TGTGCCAGCAGTCCGACAGGGTACGAGCAGTACTTC. Its protein is CASSPTGYEQYF.